This record looks at one T cell receptor beta chain sequence and its context. Its antigen is still unknown. The data originate from a study of T cell responses to AZD1222 COVID-19 vaccine. Whole-study findings and limits: Only five to seven individuals given AZD1222 were seropositive at baseline. The sample set comprised mostly white British donors with more females, and clonal diversity was possibly underestimated. The peak T cell response came first, and repertoires were sampled only after it. Spike-wide coverage was observed for vaccine-associated CD4 TCRs, with dominant responses at 160-218 and 743-854.

Trimming pared 5 bases from V and 3 bases from J, leaving 9 bases between. Germline CDR1 is MNHEY and CDR2 is SVGEGT. This CDR3 region has 13 residues. Only in-frame clones appear in the TCRdb table, and some are missing; sequencing was by immunoSEQ multiplex PCR. The top ten hold more than 5% of the sample, which has over 120,000 clones, 80% to 95% seen once. The sample here was peripheral blood, taken on day 0 of AZD1222 vaccination. V gene TRBV6-2 or TRBV6-3 combines with J gene TRBJ2-3, with TRBD1 as a possible D gene (5 bases). This receptor was identified in an adult in good health. The CDR3 region is CASSQDRTDTQYF. CDR3 DNA sequence: TGTGCCAGCAGTCAAGACAGAACAGATACGCAGTATTTT.